The clone carrying this T cell receptor (beta chain) was recorded once. Its target is not known. These data originate in a study of cytomegalovirus exposure and HLA in healthy donors. The wider study: HLA-typed donors were the source of some 80 million unique TCRs, which an early data release held.

This donor's file did not include a recorded CMV serostatus. The germline gives CDR1 SGHTA, CDR2 FQGNSA. The length of the CDR3 is 15 residues. The J segment lost 7 bases and the V segment lost 6 bases, leaving 11 bases of the junction unmatched. Vbeta (60) and Jbeta (13) primers were used in the PCR. Some clones are missing from TCRdb's copy, which holds only in-frame ones; the method was immunoSEQ multiplex PCR. The top ten hold approximately 3.7% of the sample, which has around 150,000 clones, 70% to 80% seen once. Findings and caveats of the study: About 87% or about 30% of the time was how often most TCR beta V segments were productive, according to an earlier analysis. In a later analysis, CMV-associated beta chains were mostly HLA-associated, it appeared.

This sequence joins TRBV7-2 and TRBJ1-5; 8 nucleotides match TRBD1. Material for sequencing was PBMCs. This sequence was found in a human donor in good health. For the CDR3, the DNA is TGTGCCAGCAGTCCTCGGACAGGGAGGGAACAGCCCCAGCATTTT. It specifies CASSPRTGREQPQHF.